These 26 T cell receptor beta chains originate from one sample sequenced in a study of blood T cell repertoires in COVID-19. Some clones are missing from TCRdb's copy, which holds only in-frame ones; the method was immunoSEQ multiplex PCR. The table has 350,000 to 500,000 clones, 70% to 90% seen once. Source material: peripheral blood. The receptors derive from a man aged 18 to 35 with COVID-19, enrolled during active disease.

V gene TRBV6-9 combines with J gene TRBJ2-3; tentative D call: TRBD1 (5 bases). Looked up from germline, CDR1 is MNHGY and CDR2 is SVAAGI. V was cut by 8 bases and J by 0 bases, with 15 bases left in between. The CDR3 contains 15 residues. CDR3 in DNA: TGTGCCAGCCGTAGGACGGACACTAGCACAGATACGCAGTATTTT. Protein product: CASRRTDTSTDTQYF.

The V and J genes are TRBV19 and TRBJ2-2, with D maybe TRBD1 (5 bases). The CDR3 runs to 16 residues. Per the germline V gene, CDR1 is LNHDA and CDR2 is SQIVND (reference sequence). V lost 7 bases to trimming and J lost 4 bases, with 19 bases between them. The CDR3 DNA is TGTGCCAGTACCATCCGGATGCCAGGGTCCACCGGGGAGCTGTTTTTT. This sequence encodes CASTIRMPGSTGELFF.

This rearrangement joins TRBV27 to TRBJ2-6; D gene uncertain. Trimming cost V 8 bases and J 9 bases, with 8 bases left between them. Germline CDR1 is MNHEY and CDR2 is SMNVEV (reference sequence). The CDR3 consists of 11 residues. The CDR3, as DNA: TGTGCCAGCGGCTTCCTCAACGTCCTGACTTTC. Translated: CASGFLNVLTF. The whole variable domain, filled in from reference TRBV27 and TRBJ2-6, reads EAQVTQNPRYLITVTGKKLTVTCSQNMNHEYMSWYRQDPGLGLRQIYYSMNVEVTDKGDVPEGYKVSRKEKRNFPLILESPSPNQTSLYFCASGFLNVLTFGAGSRLTVL.

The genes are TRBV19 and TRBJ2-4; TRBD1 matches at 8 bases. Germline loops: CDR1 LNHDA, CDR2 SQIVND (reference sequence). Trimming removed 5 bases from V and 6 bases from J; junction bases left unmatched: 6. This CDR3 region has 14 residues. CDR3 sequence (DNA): TGTGCCAGTAGTGGAACTGGACAGGGAAACATTCAGTACTTC. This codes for CASSGTGQGNIQYF.

The CDR3 sequence is CAGGRNQPQHF. CDR3 DNA sequence: TGTGCAGGCGGTCGCAATCAGCCCCAGCATTTT. The V call is TRBV6-5, the J call TRBJ1-5, with D uncertain. The CDR3 has 11 residues. CDR1 is MNHEY, CDR2 SVGAGI, per germline.

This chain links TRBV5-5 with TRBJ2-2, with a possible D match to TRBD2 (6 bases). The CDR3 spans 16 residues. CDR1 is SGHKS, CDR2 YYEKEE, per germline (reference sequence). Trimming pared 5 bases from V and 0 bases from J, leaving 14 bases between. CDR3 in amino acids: CASSEEWGANTGELFF. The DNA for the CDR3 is TGTGCCAGCAGTGAGGAGTGGGGGGCGAACACCGGGGAGCTGTTTTTT.

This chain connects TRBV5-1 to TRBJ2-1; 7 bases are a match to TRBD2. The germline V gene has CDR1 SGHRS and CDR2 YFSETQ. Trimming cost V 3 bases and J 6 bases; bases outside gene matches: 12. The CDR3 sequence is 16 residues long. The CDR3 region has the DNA TGCGCCAGCAGCTCGATGACCGGACTAGTGAGCAATGAGCAGTTCTTC. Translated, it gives CASSSMTGLVSNEQFF.

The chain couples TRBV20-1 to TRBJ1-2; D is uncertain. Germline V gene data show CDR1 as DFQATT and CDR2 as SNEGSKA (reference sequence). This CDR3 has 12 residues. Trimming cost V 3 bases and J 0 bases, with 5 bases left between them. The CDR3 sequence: CSASTPNYGYTF. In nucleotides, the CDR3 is TGCAGTGCTAGTACACCTAACTATGGCTACACCTTC.

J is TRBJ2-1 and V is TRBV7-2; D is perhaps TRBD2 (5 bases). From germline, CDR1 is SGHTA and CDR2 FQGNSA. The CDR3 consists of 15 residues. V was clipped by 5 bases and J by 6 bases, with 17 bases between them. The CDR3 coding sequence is TGTGCCAGCAGCCGGGGTGGCCTAGCACGCAATGAGCAGTTCTTC. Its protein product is CASSRGGLARNEQFF.

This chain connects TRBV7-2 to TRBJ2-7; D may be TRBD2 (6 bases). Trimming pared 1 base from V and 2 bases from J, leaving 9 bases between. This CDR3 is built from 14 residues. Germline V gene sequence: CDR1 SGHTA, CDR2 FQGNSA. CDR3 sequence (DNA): TGTGCCAGCAGCTTAGAGACGGGAGCCTACGAGCAGTACTTC. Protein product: CASSLETGAYEQYF.

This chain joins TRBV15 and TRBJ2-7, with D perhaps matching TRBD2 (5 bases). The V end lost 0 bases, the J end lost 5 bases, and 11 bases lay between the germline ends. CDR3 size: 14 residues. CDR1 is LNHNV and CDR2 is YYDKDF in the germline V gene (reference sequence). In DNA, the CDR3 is TGTGCCACCAGCAGAGATCTTCGGGGAGACGAGCAGTACTTC. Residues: CATSRDLRGDEQYF.

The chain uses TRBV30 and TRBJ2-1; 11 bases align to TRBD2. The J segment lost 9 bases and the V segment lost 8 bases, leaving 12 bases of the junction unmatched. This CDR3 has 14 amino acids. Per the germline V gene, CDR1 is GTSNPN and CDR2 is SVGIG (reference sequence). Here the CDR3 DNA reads TGTGCCAGAGACATTGGGACTAGCGGAGGTGAGCAGTTCTTC. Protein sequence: CARDIGTSGGEQFF.

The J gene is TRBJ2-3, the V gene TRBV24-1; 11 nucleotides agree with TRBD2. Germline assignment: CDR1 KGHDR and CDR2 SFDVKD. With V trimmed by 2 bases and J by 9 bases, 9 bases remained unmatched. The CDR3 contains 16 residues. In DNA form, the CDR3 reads TGTGCCACCAGTGATTCGACTAGCGGGAATTGGTGGACGCAGTATTTT. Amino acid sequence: CATSDSTSGNWWTQYF.

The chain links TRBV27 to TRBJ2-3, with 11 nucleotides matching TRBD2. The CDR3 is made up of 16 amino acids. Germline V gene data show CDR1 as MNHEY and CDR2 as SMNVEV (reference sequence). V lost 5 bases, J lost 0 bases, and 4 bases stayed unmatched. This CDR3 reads CASSTRLAGSTDTQYF. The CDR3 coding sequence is TGTGCCAGCAGTACCCGACTAGCGGGGAGCACAGATACGCAGTATTTT.

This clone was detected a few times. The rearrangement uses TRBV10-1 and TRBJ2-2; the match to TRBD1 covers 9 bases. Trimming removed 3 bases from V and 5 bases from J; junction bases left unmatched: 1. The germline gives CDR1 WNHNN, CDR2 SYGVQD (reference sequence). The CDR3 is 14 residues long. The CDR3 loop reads CASSDGQGTGELFF. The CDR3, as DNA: TGCGCCAGCAGTGACGGACAGGGGACCGGGGAGCTGTTTTTT.

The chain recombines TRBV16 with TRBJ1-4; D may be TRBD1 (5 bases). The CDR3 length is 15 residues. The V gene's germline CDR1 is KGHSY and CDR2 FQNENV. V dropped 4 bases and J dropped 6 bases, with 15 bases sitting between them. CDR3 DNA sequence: TGTGCCAGCAGCCCGACTGCCGGGGGGGATGAAAAACTGTTTTTT. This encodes CASSPTAGGDEKLFF. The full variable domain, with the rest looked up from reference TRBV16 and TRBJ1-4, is GEEVAQTPKHLVRGEGQKAKLYCAPIKGHSYVFWYQQVLKNEFKFLISFQNENVFDETGMPKERFSAKCLPNSPCSLEIQATKLEDSAVYFCASSPTAGGDEKLFFGSGTQLSVL.

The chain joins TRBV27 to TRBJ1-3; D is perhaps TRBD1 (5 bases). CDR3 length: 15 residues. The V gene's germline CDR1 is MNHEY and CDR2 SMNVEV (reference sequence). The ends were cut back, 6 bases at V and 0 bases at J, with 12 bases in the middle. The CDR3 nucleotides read TGTGCCAGCAGCCTCCGCGGACACTCTGGAAACACCATATATTTT. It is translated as CASSLRGHSGNTIYF.

The CDR3 DNA follows: TGTGCCAGCAGTGGTGGACAGGGCTACGAGCAGTACTTC. Protein sequence: CASSGGQGYEQYF. V is TRBV12-3 or TRBV12-4 and J is TRBJ2-7; TRBD1 matches at 8 bases. The length of the CDR3 is 13 residues. The junction had 3 bases not matched to a gene; V was cut back by 5 bases and J by 3 bases.

As DNA, the CDR3 is TGTGCCAGCAGCTTAGCGACGGCCGAGGCCTACGAGCAGTACTTC. Amino acids: CASSLATAEAYEQYF. The chain is built from TRBV7-6 and TRBJ2-7; D is unclear. Germline-derived CDR1 and CDR2 are SGHVS and FNYEAQ. The CDR3 extends over 15 amino acids. Trimming took off 0 bases at V and 2 bases at J, with 11 bases between the two ends.

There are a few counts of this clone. CDR3 DNA: TGCGCCAGCAGCACGGGTAATGTAGCGCCACCCTACAATGAGCAGTTCTTC. This gives the protein CASSTGNVAPPYNEQFF. The V call is TRBV5-1, the J call TRBJ2-1, with D maybe TRBD2 (5 bases). The germline V gene has CDR1 SGHRS and CDR2 YFSETQ. Trimming took off 4 bases at V and 2 bases at J, with 19 bases between the two ends. The CDR3 has 17 amino acids.

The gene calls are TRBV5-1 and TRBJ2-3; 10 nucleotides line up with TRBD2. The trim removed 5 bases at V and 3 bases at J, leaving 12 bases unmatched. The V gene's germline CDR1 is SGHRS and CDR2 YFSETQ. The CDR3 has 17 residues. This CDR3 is CASRFWSSGGSTDTQYF. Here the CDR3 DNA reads TGCGCCAGCAGGTTCTGGAGTAGCGGGGGGAGTACAGATACGCAGTATTTT.

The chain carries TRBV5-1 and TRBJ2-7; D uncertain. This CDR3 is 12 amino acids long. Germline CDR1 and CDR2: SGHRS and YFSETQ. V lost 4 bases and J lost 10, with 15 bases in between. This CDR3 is CASSPFGDRQYF. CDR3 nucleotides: TGCGCCAGCAGCCCTTTTGGAGATCGCCAGTACTTC.

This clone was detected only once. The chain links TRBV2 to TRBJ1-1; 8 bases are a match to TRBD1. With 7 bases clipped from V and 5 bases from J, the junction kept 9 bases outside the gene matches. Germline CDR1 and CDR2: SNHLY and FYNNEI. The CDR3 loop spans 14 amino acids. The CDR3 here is CASTVTGAGTEAFF. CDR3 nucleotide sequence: TGTGCCAGCACCGTGACAGGGGCGGGAACTGAAGCTTTCTTT.

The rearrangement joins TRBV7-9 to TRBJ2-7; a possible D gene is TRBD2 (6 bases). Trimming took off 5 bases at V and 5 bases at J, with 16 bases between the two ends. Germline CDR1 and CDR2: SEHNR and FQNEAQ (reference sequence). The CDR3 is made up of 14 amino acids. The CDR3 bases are TGTGCCAGCAGCACCCGGGACGGAGGGAACGAGCAGTACTTC. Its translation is CASSTRDGGNEQYF.

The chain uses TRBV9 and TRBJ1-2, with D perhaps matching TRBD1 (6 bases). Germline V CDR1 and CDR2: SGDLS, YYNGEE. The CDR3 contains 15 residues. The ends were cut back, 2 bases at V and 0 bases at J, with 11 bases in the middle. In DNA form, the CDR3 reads TGTGCCAGCAGCGTCGGACAGTCCCCTAACTATGGCTACACCTTC. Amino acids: CASSVGQSPNYGYTF.

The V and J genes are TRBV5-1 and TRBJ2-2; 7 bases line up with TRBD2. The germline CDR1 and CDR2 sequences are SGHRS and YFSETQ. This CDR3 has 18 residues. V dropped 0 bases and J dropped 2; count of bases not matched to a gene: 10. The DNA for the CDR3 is TGCGCCAGCAGCTTGGCCGGGAGGACCCGGTCTAACACCGGGGAGCTGTTTTTT. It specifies CASSLAGRTRSNTGELFF.